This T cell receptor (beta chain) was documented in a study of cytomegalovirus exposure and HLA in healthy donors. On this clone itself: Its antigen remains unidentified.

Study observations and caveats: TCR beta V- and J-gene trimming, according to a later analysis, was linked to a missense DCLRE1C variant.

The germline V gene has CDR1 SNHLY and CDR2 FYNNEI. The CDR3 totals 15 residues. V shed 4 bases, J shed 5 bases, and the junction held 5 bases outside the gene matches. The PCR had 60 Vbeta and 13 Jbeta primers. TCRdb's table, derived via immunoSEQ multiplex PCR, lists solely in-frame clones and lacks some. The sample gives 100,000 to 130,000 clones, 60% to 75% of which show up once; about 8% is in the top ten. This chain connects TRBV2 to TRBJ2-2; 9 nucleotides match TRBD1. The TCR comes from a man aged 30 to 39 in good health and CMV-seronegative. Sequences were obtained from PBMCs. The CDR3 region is CASSVTGGGTGELFF. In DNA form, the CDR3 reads TGTGCCAGCAGTGTTACAGGGGGCGGAACCGGGGAGCTGTTTTTT.